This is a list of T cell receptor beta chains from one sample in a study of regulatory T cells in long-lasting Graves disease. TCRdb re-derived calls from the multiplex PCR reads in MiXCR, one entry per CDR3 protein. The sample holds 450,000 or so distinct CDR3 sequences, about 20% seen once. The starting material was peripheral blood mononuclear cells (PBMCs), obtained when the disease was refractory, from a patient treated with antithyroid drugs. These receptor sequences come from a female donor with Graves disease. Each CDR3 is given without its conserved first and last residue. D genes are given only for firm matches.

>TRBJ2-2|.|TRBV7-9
ASGTSGPTGELF
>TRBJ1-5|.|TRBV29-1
SVEARRECQPQH
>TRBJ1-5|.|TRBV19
ASNAGWDQPQH
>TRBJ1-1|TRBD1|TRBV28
ASKTGQEYTEAF
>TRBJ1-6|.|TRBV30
AWSVGPDFSYNSPLH
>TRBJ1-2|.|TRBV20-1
SAQVANYGYT
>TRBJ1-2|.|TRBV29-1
SVVLVTNYGYT
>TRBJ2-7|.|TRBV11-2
ASSLEGDYEQY
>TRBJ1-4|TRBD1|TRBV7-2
ASSWRRDRLNEKLF
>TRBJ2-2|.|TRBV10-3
AISSALDTGELF
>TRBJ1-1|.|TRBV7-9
ASSPQAGTEAF
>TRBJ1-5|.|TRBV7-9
ASSLGGTRGNLNQPQH
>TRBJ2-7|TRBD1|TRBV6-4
ASRTGTGIPEQY
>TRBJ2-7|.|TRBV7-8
ASSSSRRGASYEQY
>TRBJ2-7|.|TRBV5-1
ASSLETGEQY
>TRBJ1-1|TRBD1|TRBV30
AWRRQGYTEAF
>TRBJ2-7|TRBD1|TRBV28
ASRSRQGVDEQY
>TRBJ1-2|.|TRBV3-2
ASSRLHYYGYT
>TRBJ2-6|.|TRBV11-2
ASSLEGPAGANVLT
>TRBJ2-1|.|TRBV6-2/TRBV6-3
ASTFGYEQF
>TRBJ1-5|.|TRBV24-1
ATGDRTPSYQPQH
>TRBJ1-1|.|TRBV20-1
SARVSPGPEAF
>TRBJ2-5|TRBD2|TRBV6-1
ASSRRTSGRIETQY
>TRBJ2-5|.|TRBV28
ASSPGGRETQY
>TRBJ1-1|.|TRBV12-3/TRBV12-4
ASSWGEAF
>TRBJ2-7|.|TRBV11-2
ASSLSSGPTYEQY
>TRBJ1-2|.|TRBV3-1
ASSLVRGAIRYGYT
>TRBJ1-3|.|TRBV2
ASSEVRSPGNTIY
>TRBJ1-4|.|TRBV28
ASSPRISSSNEKLF
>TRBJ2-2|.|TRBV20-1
SARDEEATGELF
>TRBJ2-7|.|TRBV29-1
SVNYAGKSNEQY
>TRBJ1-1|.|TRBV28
ASSLSTDQNTEAF
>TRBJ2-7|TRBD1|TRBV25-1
ASRQGKYEQY
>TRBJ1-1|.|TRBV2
ASSEQGGTDTGAF
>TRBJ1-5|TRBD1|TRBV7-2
ASSEDRARPQH
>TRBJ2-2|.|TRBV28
ASRLSLFTGELF
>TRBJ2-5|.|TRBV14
ASSQVGLRGETQY
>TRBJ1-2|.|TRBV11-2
ASSLDRETGYT
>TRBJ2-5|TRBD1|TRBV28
ASSLWSRGRDQETQY
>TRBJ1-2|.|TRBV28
ASSLFPQFGGGYT
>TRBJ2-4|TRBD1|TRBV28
ASSQDTGGIIQY
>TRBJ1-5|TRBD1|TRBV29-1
NVGQGRGPQH